One T cell receptor (beta chain) is described in this entry. The target antigen is unknown. The sample comes from a study of cytomegalovirus exposure and HLA in healthy donors. Findings and caveats of the study: Most TCR sequences proved rare, with some public TCRs found in many donors. Per a later analysis, HLA-associated TCR beta chains showed more clonal expansion than other, equally common TCR beta chains.

Germline-derived CDR1 and CDR2 are SGHRS and YFSETQ. This CDR3 contains 15 residues. V gave up 1 base and J gave up 4 bases, with 13 bases separating them. The PCR ran on 60 Vbeta and 13 Jbeta primers. Clones were sequenced by immunoSEQ multiplex PCR, and TCRdb holds only the in-frame ones, with some missing. Of 150,000 to 200,000 clones listed, roughly 79% are singletons. The receptor comes from a male donor in good health and CMV-seropositive. Sequenced material: PBMCs. The chain has TRBV5-1 and TRBJ2-3; D perhaps matches TRBD2 (5 bases). CDR3 DNA sequence: TGCGCCAGCAGCTTGTCGACGGGGAGCTCAGATACGCAGTATTTT. Its protein is CASSLSTGSSDTQYF.